These 20 T cell receptor beta chains were all obtained from the same sample, sequenced in a study of T cells expressing NK-cell markers. For each CDR3 protein, TCRdb gives one entry from its re-call of the 5' RACE reads, without DNA. In all, the sample yields about 260,000 distinct CDR3 sequences. The sample taken for sequencing was blood T cells: a sorted CD56 or NKG2C T cell subset, CD4+ or CD8+ T cells, or bulk PBMC T cells (not recorded which). The receptors derive from a man aged 18 to 35 in good health.

This sequence joins TRBV19 and TRBJ2-5; TCRdb names TRBD2, which stays unverified in the absence of DNA. Germline CDR1 LNHDA, CDR2 SQIVND (reference sequence). The CDR3 runs 14 residues. The CDR3 spells CASSIAGAVETQYF.

The chain carries TRBV5-4 and TRBJ2-7; the D call from TCRdb, TRBD1, cannot be confirmed without DNA. Per germline, CDR1 SGHNT and CDR2 YYREEE (reference sequence). This CDR3 has 14 residues. CDR3 in amino acids: CASSNPDRGSEQYF.

The CDR3 region is CSARSVMHAKNIQYF. This sequence joins TRBV20-1 and TRBJ2-4. The CDR3 has 15 residues. Germline lookup yields CDR1 DFQATT and CDR2 SNEGSKA (reference sequence).

The chain has TRBV4-2 and TRBJ2-2. The CDR3 covers 13 residues. CDR1 LGHNA and CDR2 YNFKEQ come from the germline V gene. The chain's CDR3 is CASSLGISGELFF.

V and J are TRBV11-3 and TRBJ2-4; TCRdb returns TRBD2, unconfirmable since there is no DNA. CDR3 length: 13 amino acids. The germline CDR1 and CDR2 sequences are SGHNT and YENEEA. The CDR3 loop is CATMSPPKNIQYF. Together with reference TRBV11-3 and TRBJ2-4, the CDR3 gives the full variable domain: EAGVVQSPRYKIIEKKQPVAFWCNPISGHNTLYWYLQNLGQGPELLIRYENEEAVDDSQLPKDRFSAERLKGVDSTLKIQPAELGDSAVYLCATMSPPKNIQYFGAGTRLSVL.

The chain has TRBV30 and TRBJ2-7; the TCRdb call, TRBD2, lacks DNA for checking. Germline lookup yields CDR1 GTSNPN and CDR2 SVGIG (reference sequence). The CDR3 covers 14 residues. CDR3 amino acids: CAWSGSGLGYEQYF.

The J gene is TRBJ2-5, the V gene TRBV29-1; the TRBD1 assignment by TCRdb is unverifiable without DNA. The CDR3 length is 13 residues. CDR1 is SQVTM, CDR2 ANQGSEA, per germline. The chain's CDR3 is CSVHKGGRETQYF.

The gene calls are TRBV6-1 and TRBJ2-1; TCRdb proposes TRBD2, but this gene call is untestable without DNA. The CDR3 extends over 14 amino acids. CDR1 MNHNS and CDR2 SASEGT come from the germline V gene. The CDR3 sequence: CASSVEIAGVSQFF.

This chain links TRBV7-2 with TRBJ2-7. Germline CDR1 is SGHTA and CDR2 is FQGNSA. The CDR3 covers 12 residues. Here the CDR3 reads CASSLARYEQYF.

The genes are TRBV20-1 and TRBJ2-3. Germline lookup yields CDR1 DFQATT and CDR2 SNEGSKA (reference sequence). The CDR3 has 12 amino acids. CDR3: CSAKLDLDTQYF.

The chain joins TRBV3-1 to TRBJ2-3; there is no DNA to check the TCRdb D call of TRBD1. Germline CDR1 and CDR2: LGHDT and YNNKEL (reference sequence). There are 14 residues in the CDR3. The CDR3 reads CASSQDPQADTQYF.

This chain joins TRBV7-7 and TRBJ2-1; the D call of TRBD1 rests on TCRdb alone, since no DNA is present to check it. The germline V gene encodes CDR1 SSHAT and CDR2 FNYEAQ (reference sequence). This CDR3 region has 17 residues. The CDR3 protein is CASSSGTGALSYNEQFF.

This chain connects TRBV7-2 to TRBJ2-3. Germline V lookup: CDR1 SGHTA, CDR2 FQGNSA. The length of the CDR3 is 13 residues. CDR3 residues: CASTTTPTDTQYF.

This chain connects TRBV24-1 to TRBJ1-5; as DNA is missing, the TRBD1 call by TCRdb cannot be tested. The CDR3 sequence is 16 residues long. Germline CDR1 and CDR2: KGHDR and SFDVKD. This CDR3 is CATSVGGDRGHQPQHF.

V and J are TRBV12-3 or TRBV12-4 and TRBJ1-5. The CDR3 is made up of 12 amino acids. CDR3 residues: CASASGNQPQHF.

This chain links TRBV6-1 with TRBJ1-2; TCRdb's D call, TRBD1, is unchecked because there is no DNA. CDR3 length: 13 amino acids. The germline V gene encodes CDR1 MNHNS and CDR2 SASEGT. The CDR3 reads CASRRDRDYGYTF.

V usage is TRBV7-2 and J usage is TRBJ2-7; TCRdb proposes TRBD1, but this gene call is untestable without DNA. The CDR3 totals 16 residues. Germline loops: CDR1 SGHTA, CDR2 FQGNSA. The CDR3 loop is CASSLDVAEISYEQYF.

The chain's CDR3 is CASSRTIDYGYTF. The V call is TRBV5-1, the J call TRBJ1-2. Germline V gene lookup returns CDR1 SGHRS and CDR2 YFSETQ. The CDR3 sequence is 13 residues long.

The chain employs TRBV7-3 and TRBJ1-1; TCRdb outputs TRBD1, but without DNA this stays unchecked. This CDR3 region has 13 residues. Germline CDR1 reads SGHTA; CDR2 reads FQGTGA. CDR3 residues: CASSRLPGVEAFF.

The chain links TRBV2 to TRBJ2-5; TCRdb's assignment of TRBD1 cannot be checked, as there is no DNA. The CDR3 sequence is 14 residues long. The germline V gene has CDR1 SNHLY and CDR2 FYNNEI. CDR3: CASSQDRDQETQYF.